This T cell receptor beta chain was found in a study of shared clonotypes between healthy human individuals. Note on this clone: Its antigen is unknown.

Study conclusions and caveats: Estimated richness was generally greater in naive than memory subsets.

Here immunoSEQ multiplex PCR was the method, and the copy in TCRdb shows in-frame clones only, minus some. The sample records about 2 million clones, 85% to 95% being singletons. This clonotype was sampled from a man younger than 30 in good health. Material for sequencing was naive CD4+ T cells sorted from blood. Subset: CD45RA+ positively selected.

The CDR3 loop is CASSFTVDYYGYTF. CDR3 bases: TGTGCCAGCAGTTTCACGGTCGATTACTATGGCTACACCTTC. The rearrangement joins TRBV11-2 to TRBJ1-2; D is undetermined. The CDR3 spans 14 residues. Germline V gene data show CDR1 as SGHAT and CDR2 as FQNNGV. The V gene lost 6 bases and the J gene lost 3 bases, with 14 bases spanning the gap.